This TCR beta chain emerged from a study of CDR3 diversity in severe acne. MiXCR, run by TCRdb on the PCR reads, gives a single entry per CDR3 protein. The profile shows over 90,000 distinct CDR3 sequences, around 56% of them singletons. Trimming removed 0 bases from V and 2 bases from J, with 3 bases in between. The CDR3 length is 13 residues. Germline-derived CDR1 and CDR2 are LGHNA and YNFKEQ. The sample holds many counts of this clonotype. The material sequenced was blood. V and J are TRBV4-2 and TRBJ2-3; D is ambiguous. The sequence was collected from a male donor with acne. CDR3 nucleotides: TGTGCCAGCAGCCAAGACCTCACAGATACGCAGTATTTT. Translating it yields CASSQDLTDTQYF.